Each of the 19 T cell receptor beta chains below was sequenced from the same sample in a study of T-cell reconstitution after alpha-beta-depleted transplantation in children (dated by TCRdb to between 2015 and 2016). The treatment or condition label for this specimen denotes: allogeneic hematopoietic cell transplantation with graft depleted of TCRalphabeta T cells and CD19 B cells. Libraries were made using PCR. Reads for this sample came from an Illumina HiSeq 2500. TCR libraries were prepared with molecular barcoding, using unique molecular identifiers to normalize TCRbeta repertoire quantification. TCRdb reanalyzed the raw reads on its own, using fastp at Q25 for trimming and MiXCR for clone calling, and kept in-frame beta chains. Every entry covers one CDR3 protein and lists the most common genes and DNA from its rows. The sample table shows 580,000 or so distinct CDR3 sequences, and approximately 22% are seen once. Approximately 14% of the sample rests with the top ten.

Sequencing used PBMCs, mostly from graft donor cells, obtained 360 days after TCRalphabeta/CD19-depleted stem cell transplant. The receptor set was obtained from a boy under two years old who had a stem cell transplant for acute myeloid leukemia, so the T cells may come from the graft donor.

The CDR3 is CSALAPFAGDYNEQFF. CDR3 DNA: TGCAGTGCTTTGGCCCCCTTCGCGGGGGACTACAATGAGCAGTTCTTC. The rearrangement uses TRBV20-1 and TRBJ2-1; TRBD2 agrees at 7 bases. V dropped 5 bases and J dropped 3; count of bases not matched to a gene: 13. Germline assignment: CDR1 DFQATT and CDR2 SNEGSKA (reference sequence). CDR3 size: 16 residues.

CDR3 in amino acids: CASSPGQLYEQYV. The CDR3 bases are TGTGCCAGCAGCCCCGGACAGCTCTACGAGCAGTACGTC. This chain connects TRBV4-2 to TRBJ2-7; D may be TRBD1 (6 bases). With 4 bases removed from V and 3 bases from J, the gap between germline ends came to 10 bases. This CDR3 comprises 13 residues. Germline V gene data show CDR1 as LGHNA and CDR2 as YNFKEQ.

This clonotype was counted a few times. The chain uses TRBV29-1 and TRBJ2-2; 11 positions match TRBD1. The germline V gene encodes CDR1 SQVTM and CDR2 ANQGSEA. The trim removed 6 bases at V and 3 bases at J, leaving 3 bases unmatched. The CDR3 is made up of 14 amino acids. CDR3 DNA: TGCAGCGTGGACAGGGGGCGAGACACCGGGGAGCTGTTTTTT. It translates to CSVDRGRDTGELFF.

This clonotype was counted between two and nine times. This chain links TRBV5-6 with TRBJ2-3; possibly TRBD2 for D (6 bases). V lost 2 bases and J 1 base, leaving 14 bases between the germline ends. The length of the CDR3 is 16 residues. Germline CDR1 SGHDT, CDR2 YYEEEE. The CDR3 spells CASSFRRGSRTDTQYF. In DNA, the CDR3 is TGTGCCAGCAGCTTTAGGCGGGGCTCTCGCACAGATACGCAGTATTTT. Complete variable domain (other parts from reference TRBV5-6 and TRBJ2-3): DAGVTQSPTHLIKTRGQQVTLRCSPKSGHDTVSWYQQALGQGPQFIFQYYEEEERQRGNFPDRFSGHQFPNYSSELNVNALLLGDSALYLCASSFRRGSRTDTQYFGPGTRLTVL.

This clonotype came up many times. CDR3 nucleotide sequence: TGTGCCAGCAGCCACCTGCGGGGGCGGGGAGAGACCCAGTACTTC. Translation: CASSHLRGRGETQYF. The chain links TRBV12-3 or TRBV12-4 to TRBJ2-5; D might be TRBD2 (7 bases). Deletions cut 6 bases from V and 4 bases from J, with 18 bases between. This CDR3 is 15 amino acids long.

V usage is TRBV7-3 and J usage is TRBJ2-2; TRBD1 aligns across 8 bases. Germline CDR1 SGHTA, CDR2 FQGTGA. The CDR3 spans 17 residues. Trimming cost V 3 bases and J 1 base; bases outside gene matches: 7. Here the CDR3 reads CASSLIPGQENTGELFF. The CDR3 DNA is TGTGCCAGCAGCTTGATCCCGGGACAGGAGAACACCGGGGAGCTGTTTTTT.

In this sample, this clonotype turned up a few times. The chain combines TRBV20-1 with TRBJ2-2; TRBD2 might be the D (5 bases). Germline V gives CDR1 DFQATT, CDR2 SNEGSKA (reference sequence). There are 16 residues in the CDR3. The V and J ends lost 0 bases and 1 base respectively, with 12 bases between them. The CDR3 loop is CSAREGSGLNTGELFF. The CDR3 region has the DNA TGCAGTGCTAGAGAAGGGAGCGGCCTGAACACCGGGGAGCTGTTTTTT.

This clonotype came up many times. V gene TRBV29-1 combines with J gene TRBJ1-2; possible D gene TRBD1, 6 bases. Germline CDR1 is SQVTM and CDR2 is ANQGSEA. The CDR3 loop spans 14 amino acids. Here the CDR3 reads CSTYQSGGEYGYTF. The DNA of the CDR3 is TGCAGTACATACCAAAGCGGGGGCGAGTATGGCTACACCTTC.

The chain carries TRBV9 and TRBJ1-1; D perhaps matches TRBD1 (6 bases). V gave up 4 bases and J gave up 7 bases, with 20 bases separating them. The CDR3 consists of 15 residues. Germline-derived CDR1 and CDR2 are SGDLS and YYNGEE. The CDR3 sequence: CASSPGPGATDEAFF. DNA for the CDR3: TGTGCCAGCAGCCCGGGGCCAGGGGCGACGGATGAAGCTTTCTTT.

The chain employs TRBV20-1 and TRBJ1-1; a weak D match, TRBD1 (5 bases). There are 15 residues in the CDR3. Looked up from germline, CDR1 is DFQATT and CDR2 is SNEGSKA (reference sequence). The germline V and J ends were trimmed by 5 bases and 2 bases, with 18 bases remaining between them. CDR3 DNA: TGCAGTGCTCCCCCCATCGCGGGGGTAAACACTGAAGCTTTCTTT. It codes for CSAPPIAGVNTEAFF.

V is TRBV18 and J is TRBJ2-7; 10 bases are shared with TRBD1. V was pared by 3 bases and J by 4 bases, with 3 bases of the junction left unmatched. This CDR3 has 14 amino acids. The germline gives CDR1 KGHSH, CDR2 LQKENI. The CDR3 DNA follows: TGTGCCAGCTCACCTTTGGGACAGGGGTACGAGCAGTACTTC. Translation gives CASSPLGQGYEQYF. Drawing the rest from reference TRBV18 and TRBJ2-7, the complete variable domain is NAGVMQNPRHLVRRRGQEARLRCSPMKGHSHVYWYRQLPEEGLKFMVYLQKENIIDESGMPKERFSAEFPKEGPSILRIQQVVRGDSAAYFCASSPLGQGYEQYFGPGTRLTVT.

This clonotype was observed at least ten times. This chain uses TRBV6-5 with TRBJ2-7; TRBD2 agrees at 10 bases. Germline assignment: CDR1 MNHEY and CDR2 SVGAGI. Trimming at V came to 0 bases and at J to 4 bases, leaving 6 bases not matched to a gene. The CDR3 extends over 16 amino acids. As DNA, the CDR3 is TGTGCCAGCAGTTACTCGGATAGCGGGGGGAGATACGAGCAGTACTTC. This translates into CASSYSDSGGRYEQYF.

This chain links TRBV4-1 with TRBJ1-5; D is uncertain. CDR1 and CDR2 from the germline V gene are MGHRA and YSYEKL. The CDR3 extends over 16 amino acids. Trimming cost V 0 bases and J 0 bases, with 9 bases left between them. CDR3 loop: CASSQEGRNSNQPQHF. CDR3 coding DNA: TGCGCCAGCAGCCAAGAGGGAAGGAATAGCAATCAGCCCCAGCATTTT.

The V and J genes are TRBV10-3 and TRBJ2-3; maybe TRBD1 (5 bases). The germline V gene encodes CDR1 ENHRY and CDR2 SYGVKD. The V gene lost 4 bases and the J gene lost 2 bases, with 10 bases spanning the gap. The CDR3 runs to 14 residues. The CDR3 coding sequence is TGTGCCATCAGTGTTGGGGCCCTCACAGATACGCAGTATTTT. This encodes CAISVGALTDTQYF.

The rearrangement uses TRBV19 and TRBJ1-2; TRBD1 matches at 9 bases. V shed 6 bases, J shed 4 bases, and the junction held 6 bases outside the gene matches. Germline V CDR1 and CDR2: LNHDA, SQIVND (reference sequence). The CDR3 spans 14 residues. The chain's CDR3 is CASRAGQGTYGYTF. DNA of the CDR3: TGTGCCAGTAGAGCGGGACAGGGAACCTATGGCTACACCTTC.

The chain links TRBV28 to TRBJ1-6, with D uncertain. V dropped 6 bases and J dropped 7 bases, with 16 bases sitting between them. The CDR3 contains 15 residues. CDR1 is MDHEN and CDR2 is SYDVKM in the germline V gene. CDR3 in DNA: TGTGCCAGCAGCTTCGGAGCCCCCTCAAATTCACCCCTCCACTTT. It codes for CASSFGAPSNSPLHF.

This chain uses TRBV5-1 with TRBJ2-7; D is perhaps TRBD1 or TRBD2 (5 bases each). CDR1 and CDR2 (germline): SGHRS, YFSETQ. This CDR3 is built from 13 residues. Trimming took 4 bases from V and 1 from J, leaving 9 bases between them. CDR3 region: CASSGGLSYEQYF. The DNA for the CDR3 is TGCGCCAGCAGCGGGGGTTTATCCTACGAGCAGTACTTC.

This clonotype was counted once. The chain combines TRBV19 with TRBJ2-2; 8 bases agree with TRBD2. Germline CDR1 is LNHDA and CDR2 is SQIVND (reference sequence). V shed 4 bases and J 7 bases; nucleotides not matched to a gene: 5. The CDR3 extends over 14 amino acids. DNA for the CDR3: TGTGCCAGTAGTACCGGGGGGGCCCACGGGGAGCTGTTTTTT. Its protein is CASSTGGAHGELFF.

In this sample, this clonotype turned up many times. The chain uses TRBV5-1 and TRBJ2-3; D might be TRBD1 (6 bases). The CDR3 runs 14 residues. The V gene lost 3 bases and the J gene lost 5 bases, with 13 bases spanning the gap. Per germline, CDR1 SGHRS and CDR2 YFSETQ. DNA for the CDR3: TGCGCCAGCAGCTACCGAGTGACAGGAGATACGCAGTATTTT. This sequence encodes CASSYRVTGDTQYF. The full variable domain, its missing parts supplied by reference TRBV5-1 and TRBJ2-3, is KAGVTQTPRYLIKTRGQQVTLSCSPISGHRSVSWYQQTPGQGLQFLFEYFSETQRNKGNFPGRFSGRQFSNSRSEMNVSTLELGDSALYLCASSYRVTGDTQYFGPGTRLTVL.